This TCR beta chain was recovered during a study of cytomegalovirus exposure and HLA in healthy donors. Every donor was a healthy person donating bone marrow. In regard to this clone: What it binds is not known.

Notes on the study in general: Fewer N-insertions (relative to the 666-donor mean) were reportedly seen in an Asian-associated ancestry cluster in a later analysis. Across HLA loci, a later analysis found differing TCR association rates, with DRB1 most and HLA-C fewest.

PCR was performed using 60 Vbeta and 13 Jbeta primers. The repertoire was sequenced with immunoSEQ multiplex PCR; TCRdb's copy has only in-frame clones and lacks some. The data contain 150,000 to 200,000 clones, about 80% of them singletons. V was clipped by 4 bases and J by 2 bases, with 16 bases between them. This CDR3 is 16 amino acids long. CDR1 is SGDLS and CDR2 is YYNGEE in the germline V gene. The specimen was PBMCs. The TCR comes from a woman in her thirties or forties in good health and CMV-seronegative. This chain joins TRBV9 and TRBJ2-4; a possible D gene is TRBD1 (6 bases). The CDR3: CASSHTATGTKNIQYF. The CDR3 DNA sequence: TGTGCCAGCAGCCATACTGCGACAGGAACCAAAAACATTCAGTACTTC.